Below, 32 T cell receptor beta chains from the same sample are listed, as sequenced in a study of CD8 T cells in ankylosing spondylitis. Overall study findings and caveats: Typical of ankylosing spondylitis blood, it appeared, was a TCR beta motif of eight highly homologous variants.

TCRdb re-called the 5' RACE reads with MiXCR, one entry per CDR3 protein. The sample gives under 450,000 distinct CDR3 sequences, 17% of which show up once; approximately 1% is in the top ten. Their antigen targets remain unknown. Sequencing was carried out using blood, either unsorted or a sorted T cell fraction (not recorded which). Receptor source: a male donor with ankylosing spondylitis.

The rearrangement links TRBV20-1 to TRBJ1-1; D is possibly TRBD1 (5 bases). Trimming stripped 5 bases from V and 10 bases from J, with 23 bases between. CDR1 DFQATT and CDR2 SNEGSKA come from the germline V gene (reference sequence). The CDR3 is 14 amino acids. CDR3 sequence reads: CSALEGRQPFGAFF. Written as DNA, the CDR3 is TGCAGTGCTTTAGAGGGGAGGCAGCCATTCGGAGCTTTCTTT.

The chain links TRBV6-4 to TRBJ2-2; possibly TRBD2 for D (6 bases). CDR1 is MRHNA and CDR2 is SNTAGT in the germline V gene. This CDR3 region has 14 residues. The V and J ends lost 2 bases and 5 bases respectively, with 9 bases between them. CDR3 nucleotide sequence: TGTGCCAGCAGTGACCCGACTAGGACCGGGGAGCTGTTTTTT. It is translated as CASSDPTRTGELFF.

In its sample, this clonotype was seen a few times. The genes are TRBV20-1 and TRBJ1-6, with 8 bases aligning to TRBD1. Unmatched junction bases numbered 6, after V lost 0 bases and J lost 5 bases. The CDR3 consists of 16 residues. Germline V gene data show CDR1 as DFQATT and CDR2 as SNEGSKA (reference sequence). Written as DNA, the CDR3 is TGCAGTGCTAGAGATCTGCAGGGGGCGGATAATTCACCCCTCCACTTT. Protein product: CSARDLQGADNSPLHF.

The genes are TRBV2 and TRBJ1-4; D is unclear. The CDR3 spans 14 residues. CDR1 is SNHLY and CDR2 is FYNNEI in the germline V gene. Trimming removed 0 bases at V and 8 bases at J, with 10 bases between. For the CDR3, the DNA is TGTGCCAGCAGTGAAGCCCCCCAAGGGGAAAAACTGTTTTTT. As protein: CASSEAPQGEKLFF.

The genes are TRBV29-1 and TRBJ1-1, with 7 bases lining up with TRBD1. Trimming took 4 bases from V and 0 from J; bases not matched to a gene: 5. CDR1 and CDR2 (germline): SQVTM, ANQGSEA. CDR3 length equals 14 residues. The CDR3 loop reads CSVGQGVLNTEAFF. The CDR3 DNA follows: TGCAGCGTTGGACAGGGCGTTCTGAACACTGAAGCTTTCTTT.

The genes are TRBV7-2 and TRBJ2-1, with 10 bases that match TRBD2. Germline V gives CDR1 SGHTA, CDR2 FQGNSA. With 3 bases clipped from V and 3 bases from J, the junction kept 2 bases outside the gene matches. The CDR3 length is 15 residues. CDR3 residues: CASSFKRGGYNEQFF. The CDR3 DNA follows: TGTGCCAGCAGCTTCAAGCGGGGGGGCTACAATGAGCAGTTCTTC.

This clonotype turned up a few times. J is TRBJ2-1 and V is TRBV11-3; D may correspond to TRBD1 or TRBD2 (5 bases each). The CDR3 extends over 14 amino acids. The germline V and J ends were trimmed by 5 bases and 2 bases, with 10 bases remaining between them. Germline V lookup: CDR1 SGHNT, CDR2 YENEEA. The CDR3 DNA reads as TGTGCCAGCAGCCCGGGACCGACCTACAATGAGCAGTTCTTC. Translating gives CASSPGPTYNEQFF.

The chain is built from TRBV7-9 and TRBJ2-7, with 10 bases matching TRBD1. V shed 5 bases and J 2 bases; nucleotides not matched to a gene: 6. The CDR3 spans 15 residues. Germline CDR1 SEHNR, CDR2 FQNEAQ (reference sequence). The CDR3 bases are TGTGCCAGCAGCCCTAGGACAGGGGGACCCTACGAGCAGTACTTC. It codes for CASSPRTGGPYEQYF.

This clonotype was detected many times. The chain links TRBV29-1 to TRBJ1-2; 7 nucleotides agree with TRBD1. The V gene end was trimmed by 7 bases and the J gene end by 5 bases; junction bases not matched to a gene: 7. CDR1 and CDR2 from the germline V gene are SQVTM and ANQGSEA. The CDR3 loop spans 12 amino acids. The CDR3 loop is CSATTGEYGYTF. CDR3 nucleotide sequence: TGCAGCGCCACCACAGGGGAATATGGCTACACCTTC.

This chain connects TRBV27 to TRBJ1-6; perhaps TRBD1 as D (5 bases). Germline V CDR1 and CDR2: MNHEY, SMNVEV (reference sequence). The CDR3 has 15 residues. Trimming shortened V by 2 bases and J by 12 bases, and 17 bases separated the two germline ends. The CDR3 bases are TGTGCCAGCAGTTTAGGGGCAATTTCCCGGGGACCCCTCCACTTT. The encoded protein is CASSLGAISRGPLHF.

This clonotype was picked up many times. The chain joins TRBV12-3 or TRBV12-4 to TRBJ2-7; D perhaps matches TRBD2 (5 bases). The CDR3 is made up of 12 amino acids. V was clipped by 3 bases and J by 6 bases, with 9 bases between them. The CDR3 here is CASSFGRGEQYF. CDR3 nucleotide sequence: TGTGCCAGCAGTTTCGGACGGGGCGAGCAGTACTTC.

The V and J genes are TRBV29-1 and TRBJ2-1; 13 bases align to TRBD2. Trimming cost V 7 bases and J 2 bases; bases outside gene matches: 2. Germline loops: CDR1 SQVTM, CDR2 ANQGSEA. CDR3 length: 14 amino acids. The CDR3 here is CSGGLAGAYNEQFF. The CDR3 DNA reads TGCAGCGGCGGACTAGCGGGGGCCTACAATGAGCAGTTCTTC.

The chain recombines TRBV4-1 with TRBJ1-1; weak D call: TRBD1 (5 bases). Germline CDR1 is MGHRA and CDR2 is YSYEKL. The V gene lost 3 bases and the J gene lost 4 bases, with 12 bases spanning the gap. The CDR3 sequence is 14 residues long. In nucleotides, the CDR3 is TGCGCCAGCAGCCAGCCGGGGCGCGGCACTGAAGCTTTCTTT. It yields the protein CASSQPGRGTEAFF.

This clonotype has more than one count but fewer than ten. The chain combines TRBV28 with TRBJ1-4; D is undetermined. Germline V gene data show CDR1 as MDHEN and CDR2 as SYDVKM. The V end lost 3 bases, the J end lost 5 bases, and 4 bases lay between the germline ends. CDR3 length: 12 residues. The CDR3 reads CASSLTNEKLFF. In DNA form, the CDR3 reads TGTGCCAGCAGTTTGACCAATGAAAAACTGTTTTTT. The entire variable domain, with the rest obtained from reference TRBV28 and TRBJ1-4, is as follows: DVKVTQSSRYLVKRTGEKVFLECVQDMDHENMFWYRQDPGLGLRLIYFSYDVKMKEKGDIPEGYSVSREKKERFSLILESASTNQTSMYLCASSLTNEKLFFGSGTQLSVL.

This clonotype was observed a handful of times. The rearrangement uses TRBV24-1 and TRBJ2-5; TRBD1 matches at 9 bases. The germline CDR1 and CDR2 sequences are KGHDR and SFDVKD. V lost 4 bases and J lost 2; bases outside the gene matches: 10. This CDR3 has 17 residues. The CDR3 loop reads CATSDAAGTGTQETQYF. The CDR3 DNA follows: TGTGCCACCAGTGACGCCGCCGGGACAGGGACACAAGAGACCCAGTACTTC.

This clonotype was detected a few times. The CDR3 here is CSARDARDPRDTQYF. The CDR3 DNA follows: TGCAGTGCTAGAGATGCCCGGGACCCGAGGGATACGCAGTATTTT. This rearrangement joins TRBV20-1 to TRBJ2-3; the D call may be TRBD1 or TRBD2 (5 bases each). Germline V gives CDR1 DFQATT, CDR2 SNEGSKA (reference sequence). V lost 0 bases and J lost 6, with 16 bases in between. The CDR3 has 15 residues.

This clonotype came up a few times. This chain uses TRBV20-1 with TRBJ2-5; 10 nucleotides line up with TRBD2. In germline, CDR1 is DFQATT, CDR2 SNEGSKA (reference sequence). This CDR3 has 15 amino acids. Trimming at V came to 6 bases and at J to 1 base, leaving 8 bases not matched to a gene. As DNA, the CDR3 is TGCAGTGCCACAACCCTAGCGGGAGCCCAAGAGACCCAGTACTTC. As protein: CSATTLAGAQETQYF.

This clonotype was observed a few times. The chain recombines TRBV11-1 with TRBJ2-2; D assignment may be TRBD1 or TRBD2 (5 bases each). Trimming removed 6 bases from V and 4 bases from J, with 24 bases in between. Germline values: CDR1 SGHAT, CDR2 FQDESV (reference sequence). The CDR3 spans 18 residues. CDR3 DNA: TGTGCCAGCAGTTCTCAGGGATACGCTTACCGGGGCACCGGGGAGCTGTTTTTT. Translation: CASSSQGYAYRGTGELFF. Using reference TRBV11-1 and TRBJ2-2 for the parts outside the CDR3, the full variable domain is EAEVAQSPRYKITEKSQAVAFWCDPISGHATLYWYRQILGQGPELLVQFQDESVVDDSQLPKDRFSAERLKGVDSTLKIQPAELGDSAMYLCASSSQGYAYRGTGELFFGEGSRLTVL.

This clonotype was counted only a few times. The V and J genes are TRBV11-2 and TRBJ1-4; D is possibly TRBD1 (6 bases). Germline loops: CDR1 SGHAT, CDR2 FQNNGV. This CDR3 has 17 residues. The germline V and J ends were trimmed by 1 base and 7 bases, with 19 bases remaining between them. The CDR3 DNA is TGTGCCAGCAGCTTAGGTACAGGGTTGTTGTCGGCTGAAAAACTGTTTTTT. Translation gives CASSLGTGLLSAEKLFF.

The table lists this clonotype with a few counts. The chain links TRBV6-2 or TRBV6-3 to TRBJ1-4; a possible D gene is TRBD1 (5 bases). Germline CDR1 MNHEY, CDR2 SVGEGT. The CDR3 is made up of 14 amino acids. The V end lost 4 bases, the J end lost 7 bases, and 13 bases lay between the germline ends. CDR3 residues: CASSSQGDLEKLFF. CDR3 DNA sequence: TGTGCCAGCAGTTCCCAGGGTGATCTTGAAAAACTGTTTTTT.

V is TRBV4-3 and J is TRBJ2-5, with 12 bases aligning to TRBD2. V shed 1 base and J 9 bases; nucleotides not matched to a gene: 6. The CDR3 has 15 residues. In germline, CDR1 is LGHNA, CDR2 YSLEER. CDR3 sequence: CASSQGTSGMGAQYF. CDR3 nucleotides: TGCGCCAGCAGCCAAGGGACTAGCGGGATGGGGGCCCAGTACTTC.

This clonotype was seen ten or more times. The chain has TRBV25-1 and TRBJ2-5, with TRBD1 matching 7 bases. The CDR3 length is 18 residues. V lost 0 bases to trimming and J lost 2 bases; unmatched junction nucleotides: 12. Germline CDR1 MGHDK, CDR2 SYGVNS. CDR3 sequence: CASSEYIGTVASQETQYF. Here the CDR3 DNA reads TGTGCCAGCAGTGAATATATAGGGACAGTCGCCTCACAAGAGACCCAGTACTTC.

This clonotype was counted between two and nine times. The chain has TRBV20-1 and TRBJ2-1; 16 nucleotides line up with TRBD2. Per germline, CDR1 DFQATT and CDR2 SNEGSKA (reference sequence). This CDR3 has 15 amino acids. V lost 4 bases to trimming and J lost 9 bases; unmatched junction nucleotides: 6. The CDR3 DNA reads TGCAGTGCTATCGGGACTAGCGGGAGGGCCGTTGAGCAGTTCTTC. This gives the protein CSAIGTSGRAVEQFF.

The chain links TRBV20-1 to TRBJ2-1, with 15 bases lining up with TRBD2. The CDR3 runs to 15 residues. J was trimmed by 4 bases and V by 5 bases; bases with no gene match: 3. Per the germline V gene, CDR1 is DFQATT and CDR2 is SNEGSKA (reference sequence). This CDR3 is CSAGTSGRNYNEQFF. In DNA, the CDR3 is TGCAGTGCTGGGACTAGCGGGAGGAATTACAATGAGCAGTTCTTC.

This clonotype was detected only a few times. The chain carries TRBV10-3 and TRBJ2-4, with D possibly TRBD2 on 6 matching bases. Germline CDR1 is ENHRY and CDR2 is SYGVKD. Trimming cost V 2 bases and J 2 bases, with 13 bases left between them. CDR3 size: 16 residues. The CDR3 DNA reads as TGTGCCATCAGTGAGAGGACGGGGGTGACCAAAAACATTCAGTACTTC. Translation: CAISERTGVTKNIQYF.

J is TRBJ2-1 and V is TRBV7-6, with D perhaps TRBD2 (6 bases). The CDR3 runs 15 residues. V lost 1 base, J lost 7 bases, and 14 bases lay in between. Germline lookup yields CDR1 SGHVS and CDR2 FNYEAQ. CDR3 sequence (DNA): TGTGCCAGCAGCTTAGACGGGAGATTGGAGAATGAGCAGTTCTTC. This codes for CASSLDGRLENEQFF.

A few counts support this clonotype. CDR3 amino acids: CASSPETGANEKLFF. The CDR3 DNA sequence: TGCGCCAGCAGCCCCGAGACAGGGGCTAATGAAAAACTGTTTTTT. This sequence joins TRBV5-1 and TRBJ1-4; 8 bases match TRBD1. The V gene end was trimmed by 4 bases and the J gene end by 3 bases; junction bases not matched to a gene: 5. This CDR3 has 15 residues. Germline assignment: CDR1 SGHRS and CDR2 YFSETQ. The whole variable domain, filled in from reference TRBV5-1 and TRBJ1-4, reads KAGVTQTPRYLIKTRGQQVTLSCSPISGHRSVSWYQQTPGQGLQFLFEYFSETQRNKGNFPGRFSGRQFSNSRSEMNVSTLELGDSALYLCASSPETGANEKLFFGSGTQLSVL.

This clonotype has more than one count but fewer than ten. This chain connects TRBV5-1 to TRBJ2-6; D might be TRBD1 or TRBD2, each matching 5 bases. V lost 1 base and J 0 bases, leaving 8 bases between the germline ends. The CDR3 runs 16 residues. Per germline, CDR1 SGHRS and CDR2 YFSETQ. CDR3 sequence reads: CASSLLGASGANVLTF. CDR3 nucleotide sequence: TGCGCCAGCAGCTTGCTCGGGGCCTCTGGGGCCAACGTCCTGACTTTC.

This chain joins TRBV18 and TRBJ2-5; D possibly uses TRBD1 or TRBD2 (5 bases each). The V gene lost 2 bases and the J gene lost 5 bases, with 15 bases spanning the gap. The CDR3 runs 15 residues. Germline V CDR1 and CDR2: KGHSH, LQKENI. The CDR3 nucleotides are TGTGCCAGCTCACCAACACCCGGGGCTGCGGAGACCCAGTACTTC. Its translation: CASSPTPGAAETQYF.

This clonotype came up many times. The chain joins TRBV12-3 or TRBV12-4 to TRBJ1-6, with 12 bases matching TRBD1. The V gene end was trimmed by 6 bases and the J gene end by 9 bases; junction bases not matched to a gene: 9. CDR3 length equals 16 residues. In DNA, the CDR3 is TGTGCCAGCAGCCACCCGGGGACAGGGGGCCTTTCACCCCTCCACTTT. This gives the protein CASSHPGTGGLSPLHF.

V usage is TRBV19 and J usage is TRBJ1-1; D may be TRBD1 (5 bases). Trimming removed 4 bases at V and 4 bases at J, with 13 bases between. The CDR3 runs 14 residues. CDR1 is LNHDA and CDR2 is SQIVND in the germline V gene (reference sequence). The chain's CDR3 is CASSTTVRGTEAFF. The CDR3 nucleotides are TGTGCCAGTAGTACGACAGTGAGAGGCACTGAAGCTTTCTTT.

The chain carries TRBV2 and TRBJ1-5; D may be TRBD1 (6 bases). Trimming pared 5 bases from V and 7 bases from J, leaving 18 bases between. CDR3 length: 15 residues. The germline V gene has CDR1 SNHLY and CDR2 FYNNEI. CDR3 residues: CASSTLQGVGQPQHF. The CDR3 DNA is TGTGCCAGCAGTACCTTACAGGGAGTGGGACAGCCCCAGCATTTT.